A single sample gave rise to the 19 T cell receptor beta chains below, sequenced in a study of vaccination effects on CD4 cells after COVID-19. Cells that had been cultured for 10 days were the source of isolated CD4+ T cells. The data were produced by immunoSEQ multiplex PCR, yet TCRdb's version contains in-frame clones alone and is incomplete. The sample has about 39,000 clones; about 80% are singletons. These receptors have no known antigen. Sequenced material: CD4+ T cells from PBMCs cultured without peptide, taken before COVID-19 vaccination. The receptor set was obtained from a human donor who received a COVID-19 vaccine.

Here the CDR3 reads CASSESLGGTDTQYF. CDR3 nucleotide sequence: TGCGCCAGCAGTGAGTCATTGGGGGGCACAGATACGCAGTATTTT. The chain has TRBV10-1 and TRBJ2-3, with D tentatively TRBD1 or TRBD2 (5 bases each). Germline V gives CDR1 WNHNN, CDR2 SYGVQD (reference sequence). V shed 0 bases and J shed 1 base, with 8 bases lying between them. CDR3 size: 15 residues.

This chain joins TRBV5-4 and TRBJ2-1; 12 positions agree with TRBD2. CDR3 length: 16 residues. V lost 2 bases and J lost 7; bases outside the gene matches: 7. Germline V gene sequence: CDR1 SGHNT, CDR2 YYREEE (reference sequence). The CDR3 loop is CASSFWTSGDSNEQFF. The CDR3, as DNA: TGTGCCAGCAGCTTTTGGACTAGCGGGGACTCTAATGAGCAGTTCTTC.

V gene TRBV2 combines with J gene TRBJ1-2; D unresolved. V dropped 4 bases and J dropped 4 bases, with 19 bases sitting between them. There are 16 residues in the CDR3. From germline, CDR1 is SNHLY and CDR2 FYNNEI. DNA of the CDR3: TGTGCCAGCAGTGCGAAAGCCATAAGCATAGTCTATGGCTACACCTTC. Protein sequence: CASSAKAISIVYGYTF.

This clone appeared a few times. The chain uses TRBV2 and TRBJ1-3, with 7 bases matching TRBD1. The CDR3 sequence is 14 residues long. Trimming cost V 6 bases and J 7 bases; bases outside gene matches: 9. Germline assignment: CDR1 SNHLY and CDR2 FYNNEI. The CDR3 is CASSSGTAVNTIYF. The CDR3 DNA sequence: TGTGCCAGCAGCTCTGGGACAGCTGTGAACACCATATATTTT.

V gene TRBV7-9 combines with J gene TRBJ2-1; perhaps TRBD1 as D (6 bases). In germline, CDR1 is SEHNR, CDR2 FQNEAQ (reference sequence). Between the trimmed V and J ends, which lost 0 bases and 7 bases, there was a span of 16 bases. The CDR3 is 16 amino acids. CDR3 protein: CASSLALIQGKNEQFF. CDR3 nucleotides: TGTGCCAGCAGCTTAGCATTGATACAGGGTAAAAATGAGCAGTTCTTC.

This chain joins TRBV18 and TRBJ1-1; D remains ambiguous. Germline assignment: CDR1 KGHSH and CDR2 LQKENI. The V gene lost 1 base and the J gene lost 1 base, with 10 bases spanning the gap. The CDR3 length is 15 residues. In DNA form, the CDR3 reads TGTGCCAGCTCACCACTTAACAGCCAGAACACTGAAGCTTTCTTT. As protein: CASSPLNSQNTEAFF.

This clone was seen a few times. This chain links TRBV24-1 with TRBJ1-4; no clear D gene. Germline-derived CDR1 and CDR2 are KGHDR and SFDVKD. The germline V and J ends were trimmed by 3 bases and 3 bases, with 13 bases remaining between them. There are 16 residues in the CDR3. CDR3 DNA sequence: TGTGCCACCAGTGATGGTCTGGGGAGGTCTAATGAAAAACTGTTTTTT. Amino acids: CATSDGLGRSNEKLFF.

This clone is a singleton in its sample. The chain recombines TRBV10-3 with TRBJ1-2; D is possibly TRBD1 (5 bases). Germline values: CDR1 ENHRY, CDR2 SYGVKD. Trimming left V 6 bases short and J 8 bases short, with 16 bases between. The CDR3 spans 13 residues. CDR3 DNA: TGTGCCATCAGGTCCGGGACCCCGGGAGGCTACACCTTC. Translated, it gives CAIRSGTPGGYTF.

This sequence joins TRBV28 and TRBJ1-2; no reliable D call. This CDR3 region has 12 residues. Germline lookup yields CDR1 MDHEN and CDR2 SYDVKM. Trimming pared 2 bases from V and 8 bases from J, leaving 9 bases between. This CDR3 is CASSLGVSGYTF. CDR3 coding DNA: TGTGCCAGCAGTTTAGGGGTTTCGGGCTACACCTTC.

CDR3 amino acids: CASSSTGTSGGSSYNEQFF. CDR3 DNA: TGTGCCAGCAGCTCCACCGGGACTAGCGGGGGCAGCTCCTACAATGAGCAGTTCTTC. This rearrangement joins TRBV7-2 to TRBJ2-1; 14 bases are shared with TRBD2. Germline values: CDR1 SGHTA, CDR2 FQGNSA. This CDR3 has 19 amino acids. V trimming: 4 bases; J trimming: 0 bases; junction bases outside the gene matches: 8.

This chain connects TRBV6-6 to TRBJ1-4; TRBD1 aligns across 9 bases. CDR3 length: 14 residues. Germline trimming cut 6 bases from V and 7 bases from J; bases unmatched to any gene: 6. Germline-derived CDR1 and CDR2 are MNHNY and SVGAGI (reference sequence). The CDR3 is CASRVGQGREKLFF. CDR3 coding DNA: TGTGCCAGCAGGGTGGGACAGGGACGTGAAAAACTGTTTTTT.

This CDR3 is CALVMAGAPTDTQYF. CDR3 DNA sequence: TGTGCCTTGGTGATGGCGGGGGCCCCCACAGATACGCAGTATTTT. The chain recombines TRBV30 with TRBJ2-3, with D tentatively TRBD2 (7 bases). Germline V gene data show CDR1 as GTSNPN and CDR2 as SVGIG (reference sequence). The CDR3 spans 15 residues. Trimming cost V 7 bases and J 2 bases, with 19 bases left between them.

The chain joins TRBV10-3 to TRBJ1-4; the D is unclear. The CDR3 has 15 amino acids. The V gene's germline CDR1 is ENHRY and CDR2 SYGVKD. V lost 4 bases to trimming and J lost 7 bases, with 16 bases between them. For the CDR3, the DNA is TGTGCCATCAGTGCTGGTCAAACTACGAGTGAAAAACTGTTTTTT. Its protein product is CAISAGQTTSEKLFF.

J is TRBJ1-4 and V is TRBV6-2 or TRBV6-3; TRBD1 might be the D (6 bases). This CDR3 is built from 15 residues. Trimming shortened V by 4 bases and J by 7 bases, and 16 bases separated the two germline ends. Germline CDR1 is MNHEY and CDR2 is SVGEGT. The CDR3 DNA sequence: TGTGCCAGCAGTTCAACGGGGGCTAGGGGTGAAAAACTGTTTTTT. This gives the protein CASSSTGARGEKLFF.

The chain is built from TRBV5-1 and TRBJ2-5; D is possibly TRBD1 or TRBD2 (5 bases each). Trimming shortened V by 4 bases and J by 2 bases, and 12 bases separated the two germline ends. The V gene's germline CDR1 is SGHRS and CDR2 YFSETQ. The CDR3 is 14 amino acids. Written as DNA, the CDR3 is TGCGCCAGCAGCCGGGACGGTTTTCAAGAGACCCAGTACTTC. This codes for CASSRDGFQETQYF.

The V call is TRBV19, the J call TRBJ1-4; D remains unclear. Looked up from germline, CDR1 is LNHDA and CDR2 is SQIVND (reference sequence). Trimming removed 7 bases from V and 8 bases from J, with 8 bases in between. The CDR3 extends over 11 amino acids. This chain's CDR3 is CASTSREKLFF. The CDR3 DNA follows: TGTGCCAGTACCTCCAGAGAAAAACTGTTTTTT.

V is TRBV21-1 and J is TRBJ2-2; the table's D call of TRBD1 was not tested on the DNA. TRBV21-1 is given as a pseudogene. There are 14 residues in the CDR3. CDR3 sequence: CASSRQGASGELFF. The DNA for the CDR3 is TGTGCCAGCAGCAGACAGGGGGCCTCCGGGGAGCTGTTTTTT.

V usage is TRBV11-3 and J usage is TRBJ2-3; 8 positions match TRBD2. Germline CDR1 is SGHNT and CDR2 is YENEEA. After removal of 0 bases from V and 0 bases from J, the junction contained 2 bases not matched to a gene. CDR3 length: 16 amino acids. The CDR3 reads CASSLESSGSTDTQYF. CDR3 in DNA: TGTGCCAGCAGCTTAGAATCTAGCGGGAGCACAGATACGCAGTATTTT.

The chain is built from TRBV3-1 (or the pseudogene TRBV3-2) and TRBJ2-5; no firm D call. Germline V gene data show CDR1 as LGHDT and CDR2 as YNNKEL (reference sequence). The CDR3 is 12 residues long. V was clipped by 4 bases and J by 7 bases, with 10 bases between them. The CDR3 DNA is TGTGCCAGCAGCCTTGATTATGGGACCCAGTACTTC. This codes for CASSLDYGTQYF.